This section outlines one TCR beta chain sequence together with its context. The antigen remains unidentified. Staff drew roughly 10 milliliters of peripheral blood from each donor. This entry comes from a study of blood T cells in healthy people across ages. Study-level findings and limits: TCR beta diversity per million T cells fell roughly linearly with age.

The CDR3 contains 15 residues. Germline lookup yields CDR1 SQVTM and CDR2 ANQGSEA. Trimming removed 2 bases at V and 6 bases at J, with 19 bases between. Then a second PCR, running roughly 7 to 11 cycles, was carried out with a sample-barcoded 5' primer and a J-beta primer mix. From the 5' RACE reads, TCRdb called clonotypes with MiXCR, one entry per CDR3 protein. Of about 1.4 million distinct CDR3 sequences in the sample, approximately 59% were seen once. The sequence derives from a man aged 18-30 years in good health. This chain connects TRBV29-1 to TRBJ1-2; D not certain. The sample comprised blood. The CDR3 is CSVELGAPLEDGYTF. The CDR3 DNA reads as TGCAGCGTTGAATTAGGAGCACCTCTAGAGGATGGCTACACCTTC.